What follows is one T cell receptor (beta chain) and its context. What it binds is unknown. The protocol was immunoSEQ multiplex PCR, while the TCRdb copy is restricted to in-frame clones and leaves out a portion. The data hold some 180,000 clones, with over 90% observed a single time. The data belong to a study of T cell responses to AZD1222 COVID-19 vaccine. Notes on the study in general: Across spike, vaccine-associated CD4 TCRs were found, dominant at 160-218 and 743-854.

The sequencing used peripheral blood, collected 28 days after the second AZD1222 dose. The TCR was taken from an adult who received the AZD1222 COVID-19 vaccine.

The CDR3 DNA reads TGCAGCGTCGGGACAGGGTCGTCCTACGAGCAGTACTTC. Translated: CSVGTGSSYEQYF. V usage is TRBV29-1 and J usage is TRBJ2-7; the match to TRBD1 covers 9 bases. Germline CDR1 reads SQVTM; CDR2 reads ANQGSEA. The CDR3 is 13 amino acids. Germline trimming cut 6 bases from V and 1 base from J; bases unmatched to any gene: 4.